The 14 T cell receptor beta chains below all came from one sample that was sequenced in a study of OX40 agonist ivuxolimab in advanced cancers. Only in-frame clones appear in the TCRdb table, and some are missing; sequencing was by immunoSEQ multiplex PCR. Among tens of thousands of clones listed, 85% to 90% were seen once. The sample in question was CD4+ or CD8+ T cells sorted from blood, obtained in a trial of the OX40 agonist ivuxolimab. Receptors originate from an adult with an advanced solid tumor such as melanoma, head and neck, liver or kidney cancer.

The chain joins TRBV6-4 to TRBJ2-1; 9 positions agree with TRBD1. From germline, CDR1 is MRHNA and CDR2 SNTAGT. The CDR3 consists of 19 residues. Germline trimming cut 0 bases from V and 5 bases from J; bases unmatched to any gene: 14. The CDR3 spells CASSDSGDRGFPPDNEQFF. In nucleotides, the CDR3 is TGTGCCAGCAGTGACTCAGGAGACAGGGGGTTCCCACCCGACAATGAGCAGTTCTTC.

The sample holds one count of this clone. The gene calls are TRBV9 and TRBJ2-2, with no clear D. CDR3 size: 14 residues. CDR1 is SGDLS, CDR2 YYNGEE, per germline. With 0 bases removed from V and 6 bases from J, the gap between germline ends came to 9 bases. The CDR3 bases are TGTGCCAGCAGCGTAGCTGAGGCCCCCGGGGAGCTGTTTTTT. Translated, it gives CASSVAEAPGELFF.

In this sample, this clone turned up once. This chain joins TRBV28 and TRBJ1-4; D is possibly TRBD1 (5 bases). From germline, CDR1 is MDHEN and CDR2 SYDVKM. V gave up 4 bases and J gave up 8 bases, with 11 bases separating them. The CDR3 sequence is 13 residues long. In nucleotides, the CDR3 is TGTGCCAGCAGTTCTCAGGGTATGGAAAAACTGTTTTTT. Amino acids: CASSSQGMEKLFF.

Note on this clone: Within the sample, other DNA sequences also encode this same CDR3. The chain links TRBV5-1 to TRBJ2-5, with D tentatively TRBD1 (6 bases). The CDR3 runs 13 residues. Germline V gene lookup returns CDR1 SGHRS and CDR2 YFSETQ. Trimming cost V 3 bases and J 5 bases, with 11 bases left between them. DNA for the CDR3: TGCGCCAGCAGCTCCGGACAGCAGGAGACCCAGTACTTC. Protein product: CASSSGQQETQYF.

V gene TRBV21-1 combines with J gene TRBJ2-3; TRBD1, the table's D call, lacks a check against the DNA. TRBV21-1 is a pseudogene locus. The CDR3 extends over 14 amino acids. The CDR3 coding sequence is TGTGCCAGCAGCAAAGGGTATAAGGGGGATACGCAGTATTTT. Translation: CASSKGYKGDTQYF.

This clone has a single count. CDR3 nucleotides: TGCGCCAGCAGCCAAGATCACAGGGGGTCAACTAACATTCAGTACTTC. Its translation: CASSQDHRGSTNIQYF. The chain joins TRBV4-3 to TRBJ2-4; 8 bases agree with TRBD1. After removal of 0 bases from V and 7 bases from J, the junction contained 8 bases not matched to a gene. Looked up from germline, CDR1 is LGHNA and CDR2 is YSLEER. This CDR3 is built from 16 residues.

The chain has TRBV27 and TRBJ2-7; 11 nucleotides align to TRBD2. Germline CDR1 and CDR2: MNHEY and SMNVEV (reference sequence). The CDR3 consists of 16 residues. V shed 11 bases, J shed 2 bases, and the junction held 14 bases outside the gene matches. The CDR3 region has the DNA TGTGCCGTCCGACCCCCGGGACTAGCGGACCCCTACGAGCAGTACTTC. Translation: CAVRPPGLADPYEQYF.

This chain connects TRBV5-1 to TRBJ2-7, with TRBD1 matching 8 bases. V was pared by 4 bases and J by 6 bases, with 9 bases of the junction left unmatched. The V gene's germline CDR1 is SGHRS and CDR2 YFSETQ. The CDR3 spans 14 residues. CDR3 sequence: CASSKRTGPSEQYF. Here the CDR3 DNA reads TGCGCCAGCAGCAAACGGACAGGGCCCTCCGAGCAGTACTTC.

The CDR3 loop reads CASSIPGLAGETGELFF. The CDR3 nucleotides read TGTGCCAGTAGTATTCCGGGACTAGCGGGAGAAACCGGGGAGCTGTTTTTT. The rearrangement uses TRBV19 and TRBJ2-2; TRBD2 matches 14 bases. The CDR3 has 17 residues. V shed 3 bases and J 5 bases; nucleotides not matched to a gene: 5. Germline V gives CDR1 LNHDA, CDR2 SQIVND (reference sequence).

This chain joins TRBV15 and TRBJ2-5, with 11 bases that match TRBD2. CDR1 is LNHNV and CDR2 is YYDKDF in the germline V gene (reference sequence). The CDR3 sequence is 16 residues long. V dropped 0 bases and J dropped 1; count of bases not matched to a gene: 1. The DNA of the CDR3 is TGTGCCACCAGCAGAGAAGGACTAGCGGGCCAAGAGACCCAGTACTTC. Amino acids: CATSREGLAGQETQYF.

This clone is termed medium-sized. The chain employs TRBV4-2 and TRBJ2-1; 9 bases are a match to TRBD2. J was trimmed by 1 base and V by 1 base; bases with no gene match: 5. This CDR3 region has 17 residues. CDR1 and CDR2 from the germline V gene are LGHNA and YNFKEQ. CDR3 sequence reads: CASSQVGREGSYNEQFF. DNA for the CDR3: TGTGCCAGCAGCCAAGTCGGGCGGGAGGGATCCTACAATGAGCAGTTCTTC.

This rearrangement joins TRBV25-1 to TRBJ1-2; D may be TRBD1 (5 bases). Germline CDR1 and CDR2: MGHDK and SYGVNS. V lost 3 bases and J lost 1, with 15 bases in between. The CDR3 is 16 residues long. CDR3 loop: CASSDPNGGVNYGYTF. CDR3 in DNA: TGTGCCAGCAGTGACCCCAATGGGGGGGTTAACTATGGCTACACCTTC.

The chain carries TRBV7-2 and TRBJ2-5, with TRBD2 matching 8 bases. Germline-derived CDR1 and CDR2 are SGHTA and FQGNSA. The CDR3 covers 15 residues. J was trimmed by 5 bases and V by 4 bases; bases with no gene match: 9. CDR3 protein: CASSSRTGGPETQYF. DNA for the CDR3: TGTGCCAGCAGCTCGAGAACGGGAGGGCCGGAGACCCAGTACTTC.

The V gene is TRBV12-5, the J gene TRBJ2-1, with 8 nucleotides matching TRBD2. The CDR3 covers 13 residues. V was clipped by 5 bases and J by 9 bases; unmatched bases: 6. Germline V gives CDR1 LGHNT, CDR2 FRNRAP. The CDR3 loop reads CASGRMTSAEQFF. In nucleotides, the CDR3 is TGTGCTAGTGGTCGAATGACTAGCGCTGAGCAGTTCTTC. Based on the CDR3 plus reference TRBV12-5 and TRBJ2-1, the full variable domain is DARVTQTPRHKVTEMGQEVTMRCQPILGHNTVFWYRQTMMQGLELLAYFRNRAPLDDSGMPKDRFSAEMPDATLATLKIQPSEPRDSAVYFCASGRMTSAEQFFGPGTRLTVL.